These T cell receptor beta chains were read from a single sample in a study of blood T cell repertoires in COVID-19. The protocol was immunoSEQ multiplex PCR, while the TCRdb copy is restricted to in-frame clones and leaves out a portion. The table includes around 500,000 clones, 80% to 90% detected once. Sequenced material: peripheral blood. Receptor source: a human donor in a cohort sampled during active COVID-19. Each CDR3 is given with its conserved first and last residue. D genes are given only for firm matches. Only part of the rows carry a size: once, few, many, or a class if the clone is expanded.

clone size	J gene	V gene	D gene	CDR3 protein	CDR3 DNA
.	TRBJ2-7	TRBV5-1	.	CASSSLGGELGEQYF	TGCGCCAGCTCTAGTCTGGGCGGGGAACTAGGGGAGCAGTACTTC
.	TRBJ1-5	TRBV30	.	CAWSVPDTQPQHF	TGTGCCTGGAGTGTACCAGACACCCAGCCCCAGCATTTT
.	TRBJ1-2	TRBV5-4	.	CASTGSRQGNYGYTF	TGTGCCAGCACCGGATCCCGTCAGGGGAACTATGGCTACACCTTC
.	TRBJ2-3	TRBV5-4	TRBD2	CASSLGLAGVPTDTQYF	TGTGCCAGCAGCTTGGGCCTAGCGGGAGTACCCACAGATACGCAGTATTTT
.	TRBJ2-1	TRBV11-2	.	CASSLVESAQGQFF	TGTGCCAGCAGCTTAGTAGAATCCGCCCAGGGGCAGTTCTTC
.	TRBJ2-7	TRBV2	.	CAGGFGQWSEQYF	TGTGCCGGGGGGTTCGGGCAATGGTCCGAGCAGTACTTC
.	TRBJ2-1	TRBV25-1	.	CASSDQRNNEQFF	TGTGCCAGCAGTGACCAGCGGAACAATGAGCAGTTCTTC
.	TRBJ2-1	TRBV7-2	.	CASSGVADSYNEQFF	TGTGCCAGCAGCGGAGTAGCCGACAGTTACAATGAGCAGTTCTTC
once	TRBJ2-3	TRBV3-1/TRBV3-2	TRBD2	CASSQDRLAGAATDTQYF	TGTGCCAGCAGCCAAGATCGACTAGCGGGAGCTGCGACAGATACGCAGTATTTT
.	TRBJ1-5	TRBV7-9	TRBD1	CASSLWTGPRGGNQPQHF	TGTGCCAGCAGCTTATGGACAGGCCCTCGTGGTGGCAATCAGCCCCAGCATTTT
.	TRBJ2-7	TRBV14	TRBD1	CASSQPGTGFNEQYF	TGTGCCAGCAGCCAACCCGGGACAGGGTTTAACGAGCAGTACTTC
once	TRBJ1-1	TRBV30	.	CAWKVNRNTEAFF	TGTGCCTGGAAGGTCAACAGGAACACTGAAGCTTTCTTT
.	TRBJ1-6	TRBV19	.	CASSIHTGSPNSPLHF	TGTGCCAGTAGTATCCACACGGGGAGCCCCAATTCACCCCTCCACTTT
few	TRBJ1-2	TRBV30	.	CAWSVIQENYGYTF	TGTGCCTGGAGTGTAATACAGGAGAACTATGGCTACACCTTC
.	TRBJ2-1	TRBV21-1	.	CASSATGGNEQFF	TGTGCCAGCAGCGCCACAGGGGGCAATGAGCAGTTCTTC
.	TRBJ2-1	TRBV3-1/TRBV3-2	.	CASSQVPGSGEQFF	TGTGCCAGCAGCCAAGTCCCAGGGTCAGGTGAGCAGTTCTTC
few	TRBJ2-5	TRBV7-7	TRBD1	CASSPYQGQGAGETQYF	TGTGCTAGCAGCCCTTACCAGGGACAGGGGGCAGGGGAGACCCAGTACTTC
.	TRBJ2-7	TRBV3-1/TRBV3-2	.	CASSQGGGLGGEQYF	TGTGCCAGCAGCCAAGGAGGGGGTTTGGGCGGCGAGCAGTACTTC
few	TRBJ1-4	TRBV5-4	TRBD1	CASSLGSGTDEKLFF	TGTGCCAGCAGCTTAGGGTCAGGGACAGACGAAAAACTGTTTTTT
.	TRBJ1-1	TRBV4-1	.	CASNLFSGTANTEAFF	TGCGCCAGCAACCTCTTCTCCGGGACTGCGAACACTGAAGCTTTCTTT
.	TRBJ2-1	TRBV7-2	TRBD2	CASSRIAGTYNEQFF	TGTGCCAGCAGCAGAATAGCGGGGACCTACAATGAGCAGTTCTTC
.	TRBJ1-4	TRBV27	.	CASSLAGTNEKLFF	TGTGCCAGCAGTTTAGCAGGGACTAATGAAAAACTGTTTTTT
.	TRBJ2-3	TRBV7-8	TRBD2	CASSVRLAGGIDTQYF	TGTGCCAGCAGCGTACGACTAGCGGGAGGGATAGATACGCAGTATTTT
.	TRBJ1-1	TRBV6-5	.	CASSFTRGYTEAFF	TGTGCCAGCAGTTTCACAAGGGGGTACACTGAAGCTTTCTTT
.	TRBJ1-1	TRBV28	.	CASSPPEQGWWDTEAFF	TGTGCCAGCAGTCCCCCTGAGCAGGGGTGGTGGGACACTGAAGCTTTCTTT
.	TRBJ2-7	TRBV5-5	.	CASSPAGRSYEQYF	TGTGCCAGCAGCCCGGCGGGACGCAGCTACGAGCAGTACTTC
once	TRBJ1-2	TRBV4-3	TRBD1	CASSQGTGYVGYGYTF	TGCGCCAGCAGCCAAGGGACAGGGTATGTCGGCTATGGCTACACCTTC
.	TRBJ2-2	TRBV7-3	TRBD2	CASRWGLAGMNTGELFF	TGTGCCAGCAGGTGGGGACTAGCGGGAATGAACACCGGGGAGCTGTTTTTT
.	TRBJ2-5	TRBV18	TRBD1	CASSPTRITGAEETQYF	TGTGCCAGCTCACCTACTCGAATCACAGGGGCAGAAGAGACCCAGTACTTC
.	TRBJ2-1	TRBV20-1	.	CSARLGSEQFF	TGCAGTGCTAGACTGGGGAGTGAGCAGTTCTTC
.	TRBJ1-5	TRBV19	.	CASSRQVGVYNQPQHF	TGTGCCAGTAGTAGACAGGTGGGGGTATACAATCAGCCCCAGCATTTT
.	TRBJ2-2	TRBV5-4	TRBD2	CASSWGSGGSSNTGELFF	TGTGCCAGCAGCTGGGGATCGGGCGGGAGTTCGAACACCGGGGAGCTGTTTTTT
.	TRBJ2-2	TRBV19	TRBD2	CASRRTSGNTGELFF	TGTGCCAGTCGTCGGACTAGCGGAAACACCGGGGAGCTGTTTTTT
.	TRBJ2-1	TRBV27	.	CASSLLGGSLYNEQFF	TGTGCCAGCAGTTTATTAGGGGGATCACTCTACAATGAGCAGTTCTTC
.	TRBJ2-7	TRBV18	TRBD2	CASSSGRNTYEQYF	TGTGCCAGTTCCAGCGGGAGGAATACCTACGAGCAGTACTTC
.	TRBJ2-4	TRBV7-8	.	CASSLDGESLNIQYF	TGTGCCAGCAGCTTAGACGGGGAATCGTTAAACATTCAGTACTTC